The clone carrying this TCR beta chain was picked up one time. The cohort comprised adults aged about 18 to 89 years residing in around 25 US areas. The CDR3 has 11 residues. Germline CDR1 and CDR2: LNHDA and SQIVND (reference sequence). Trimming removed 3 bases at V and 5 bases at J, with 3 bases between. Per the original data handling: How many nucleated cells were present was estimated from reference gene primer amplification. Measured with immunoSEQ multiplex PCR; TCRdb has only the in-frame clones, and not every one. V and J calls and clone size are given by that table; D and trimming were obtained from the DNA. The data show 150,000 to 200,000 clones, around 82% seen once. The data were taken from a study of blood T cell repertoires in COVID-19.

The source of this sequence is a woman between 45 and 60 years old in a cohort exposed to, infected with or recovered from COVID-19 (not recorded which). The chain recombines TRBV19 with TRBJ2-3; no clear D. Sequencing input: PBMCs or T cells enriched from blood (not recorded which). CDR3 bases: TGTGCCAGTAGTATCGGAGATACGCAGTATTTT. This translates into CASSIGDTQYF.